This T cell receptor beta chain was sequenced for a study of T cell responses to AZD1222 COVID-19 vaccine. Whole-study results and caveats: Close to half of spike-specific TCRs reportedly recognize unmutated variant regions. Only a handful of AZD1222 recipients, more than 5 in all, had baseline seropositivity. The sample set comprised mostly white British donors with more females, and clonal diversity was possibly underestimated. Among vaccine-associated CD4 TCRs, coverage spanned spike, with dominance at 160-218 and 743-854.

Comments on this clone: Antigen unknown.

Profiling relied on immunoSEQ multiplex PCR, and the TCRdb table lists in-frame clones only, not all of them. The sample lists about 160,000 clones; just over 90% were seen once. The germline CDR1 and CDR2 sequences are SGHDT and YYEEEE. The V and J ends lost 3 bases and 4 bases respectively, with 13 bases between them. This CDR3 contains 14 residues. This sequence joins TRBV5-6 and TRBJ1-2, with D perhaps TRBD1 (5 bases). Sequencing used peripheral blood, obtained 28 days after the second AZD1222 dose. The clonotype comes from an adult who received the AZD1222 COVID-19 vaccine. CDR3 nucleotides: TGTGCCAGCAGCTCCCCCCCAGGGAGCTATGGCTACACCTTC. Translated, it gives CASSSPPGSYGYTF.